The entry that follows covers one T cell receptor (beta chain) sequence. The antigen is undetermined. The data originate from a study of beta chain features in type 1 diabetes. Sorted CD4+ subsets: naive, central memory, regulatory, stem cell-like memory (CD45RO/CCR7/CD25/CD127/CD95/CD27 panel). Purity above 98% was achieved in all sorted populations. The entirety of the isolated RNA underwent reverse transcription, so expressed TCRB transcripts were sequenced. Method: immunoSEQ multiplex PCR; TCRdb's copy keeps in-frame clones and lacks some. Counted here are fewer than 250,000 clones, 68% occurring once; the ten biggest clones make up around 0.057%. After removal of 2 bases from V and 3 bases from J, the junction contained 2 bases not matched to a gene. Germline V lookup: CDR1 SGHRS, CDR2 YFSETQ. The CDR3 length is 14 residues. Study results and limitations: A greater similarity of naive, central memory and Treg TCRB repertoires was seen among patients than among healthy donors. For Type 1 diabetes patients, all four CD4+ subsets carried TCRB CDR3s that were moderately but significantly shorter.

Sequencing was done on a sample of naive CD4+ T cells from blood. The source of this sequence is a man under 40 in good health. The chain couples TRBV5-1 to TRBJ2-3; 8 bases line up with TRBD2. The CDR3 protein is CASSFSGTTDTQYF. CDR3 nucleotide sequence: TGCGCCAGCAGCTTTAGCGGGACTACAGATACGCAGTATTTT.